The present entry profiles one TCR beta chain with its context. Its cognate antigen is unknown. Replicate PCRs from sorted subsets contained around 190 ng DNA, which is around 30,000 T cell genomes. Profiled with immunoSEQ multiplex PCR; TCRdb holds only in-frame clones, not every one. The table has roughly 76,000 clones, around 57% seen once. This sample is drawn from a study of shared clonotypes between healthy human individuals. General observations from the study: Read depth was anticipated to influence clonotype sharing among donors. Although depth was large, rarefaction showed that sequencing of the sorted subsets was incomplete.

The CDR3 contains 13 residues. In germline, CDR1 is SQVTM, CDR2 ANQGSEA. V shed 6 bases and J shed 8 bases, with 17 bases lying between them. V gene TRBV29-1 combines with J gene TRBJ2-1, with D perhaps matching TRBD1 (6 bases). The receptor was derived from a man aged 25 to 40 in good health. Sequencing was performed on memory CD8+ T cells sorted from blood. Documented subset: CD45RO+ cells pooled with CCR7-negative TemRA cells. Here the CDR3 reads CSVKNRAADEQFF. The CDR3 nucleotides read TGCAGCGTCAAAAACAGGGCGGCCGATGAGCAGTTCTTC.